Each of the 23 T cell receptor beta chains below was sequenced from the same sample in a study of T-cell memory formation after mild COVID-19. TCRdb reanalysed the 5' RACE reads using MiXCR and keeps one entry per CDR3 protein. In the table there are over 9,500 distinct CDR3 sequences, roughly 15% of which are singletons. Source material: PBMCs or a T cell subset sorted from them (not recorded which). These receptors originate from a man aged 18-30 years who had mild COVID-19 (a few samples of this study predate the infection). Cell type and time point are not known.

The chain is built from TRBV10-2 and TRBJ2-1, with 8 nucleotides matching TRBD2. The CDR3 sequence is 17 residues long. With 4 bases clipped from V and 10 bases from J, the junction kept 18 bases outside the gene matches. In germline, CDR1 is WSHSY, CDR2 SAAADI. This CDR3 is CASSGPSAGEELWEQFF. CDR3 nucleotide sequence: TGCGCCAGCAGTGGGCCCTCAGCGGGGGAGGAACTATGGGAGCAGTTCTTC.

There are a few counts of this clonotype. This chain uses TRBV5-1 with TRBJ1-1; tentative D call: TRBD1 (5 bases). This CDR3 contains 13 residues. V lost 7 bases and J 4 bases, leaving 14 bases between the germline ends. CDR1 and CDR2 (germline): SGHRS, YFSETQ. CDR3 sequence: CASSSAQVTEAFF. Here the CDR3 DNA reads TGCGCCAGCTCGTCGGCACAGGTCACTGAAGCTTTCTTT. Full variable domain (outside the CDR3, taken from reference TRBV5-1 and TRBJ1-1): KAGVTQTPRYLIKTRGQQVTLSCSPISGHRSVSWYQQTPGQGLQFLFEYFSETQRNKGNFPGRFSGRQFSNSRSEMNVSTLELGDSALYLCASSSAQVTEAFFGQGTRLTVV.

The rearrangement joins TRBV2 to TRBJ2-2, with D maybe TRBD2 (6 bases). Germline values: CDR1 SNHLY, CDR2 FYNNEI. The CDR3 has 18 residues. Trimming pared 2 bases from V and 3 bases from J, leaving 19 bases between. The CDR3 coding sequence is TGTGCCAGCAGTGAACGGTTGGCTACTAGCTTACACACCGGGGAGCTGTTTTTT. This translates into CASSERLATSLHTGELFF.

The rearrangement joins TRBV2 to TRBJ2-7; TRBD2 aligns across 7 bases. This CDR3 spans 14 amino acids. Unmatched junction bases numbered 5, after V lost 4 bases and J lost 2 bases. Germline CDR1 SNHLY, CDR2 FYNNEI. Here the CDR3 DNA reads TGTGCCAGCAGTGGGGCGGGGGAAACCTACGAGCAGTACTTC. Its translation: CASSGAGETYEQYF.

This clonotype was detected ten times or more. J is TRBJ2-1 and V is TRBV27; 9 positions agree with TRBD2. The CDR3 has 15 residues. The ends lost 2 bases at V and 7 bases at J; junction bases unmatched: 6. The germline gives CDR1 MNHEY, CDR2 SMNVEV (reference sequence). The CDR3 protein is CASSLVAGVQNEQFF. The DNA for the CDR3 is TGTGCCAGCAGTTTAGTAGCGGGGGTACAGAATGAGCAGTTCTTC.

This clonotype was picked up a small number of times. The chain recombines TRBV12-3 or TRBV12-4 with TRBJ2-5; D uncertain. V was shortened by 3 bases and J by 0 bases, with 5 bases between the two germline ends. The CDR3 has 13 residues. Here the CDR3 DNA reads TGTGCCAGCAGTTTTCTGTACCAAGAGACCCAGTACTTC. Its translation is CASSFLYQETQYF.

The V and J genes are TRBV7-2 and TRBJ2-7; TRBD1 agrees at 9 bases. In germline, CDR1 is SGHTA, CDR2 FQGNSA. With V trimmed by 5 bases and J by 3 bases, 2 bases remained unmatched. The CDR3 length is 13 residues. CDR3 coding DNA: TGTGCCAGCAGCCGGGACAGGGTCTACGAGCAGTACTTC. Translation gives CASSRDRVYEQYF.

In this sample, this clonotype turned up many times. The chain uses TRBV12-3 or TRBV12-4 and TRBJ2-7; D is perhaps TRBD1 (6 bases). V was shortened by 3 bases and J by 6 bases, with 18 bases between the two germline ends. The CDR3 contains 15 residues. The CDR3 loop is CASSFRDRPLSEQYF. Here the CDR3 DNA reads TGTGCCAGCAGTTTCCGCGACAGGCCCCTTTCCGAGCAGTACTTC.

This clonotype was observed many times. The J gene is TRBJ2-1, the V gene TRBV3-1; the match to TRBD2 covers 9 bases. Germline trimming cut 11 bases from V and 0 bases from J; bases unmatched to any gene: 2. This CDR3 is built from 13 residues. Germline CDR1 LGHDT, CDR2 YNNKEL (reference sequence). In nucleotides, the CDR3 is TGTGCCGCGGGGGGGAGCTCCTACAATGAGCAGTTCTTC. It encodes CAAGGSSYNEQFF.

CDR3 DNA: TGTGCCAGCAGAACACAGGGGATTGGTCAGCCCCAGCATTTT. Translating it yields CASRTQGIGQPQHF. The gene calls are TRBV12-3 or TRBV12-4 and TRBJ1-5, with 7 positions matching TRBD1. The CDR3 sequence is 14 residues long. The junction had 8 bases not matched to a gene; V was cut back by 6 bases and J by 6 bases.

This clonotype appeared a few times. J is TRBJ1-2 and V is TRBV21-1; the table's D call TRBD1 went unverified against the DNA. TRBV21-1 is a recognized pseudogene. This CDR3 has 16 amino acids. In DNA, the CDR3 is TGTGCCAGCAGCACACCCCTACGGGGTGCCGACTATGGCTACACCTTC. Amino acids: CASSTPLRGADYGYTF.

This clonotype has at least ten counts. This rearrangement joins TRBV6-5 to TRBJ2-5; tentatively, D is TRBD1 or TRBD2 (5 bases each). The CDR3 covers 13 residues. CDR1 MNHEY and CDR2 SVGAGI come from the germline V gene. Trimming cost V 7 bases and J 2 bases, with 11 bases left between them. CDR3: CASTRGEQETQYF. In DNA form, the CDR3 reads TGTGCCAGCACCCGAGGGGAGCAAGAGACCCAGTACTTC.

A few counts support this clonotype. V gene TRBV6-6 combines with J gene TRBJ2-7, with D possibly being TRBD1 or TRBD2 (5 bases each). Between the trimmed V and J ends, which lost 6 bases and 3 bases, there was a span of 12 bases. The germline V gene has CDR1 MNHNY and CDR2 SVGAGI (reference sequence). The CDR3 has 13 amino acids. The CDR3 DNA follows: TGTGCCAGCAGCCCCGGGACGGTCTACGAGCAGTACTTC. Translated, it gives CASSPGTVYEQYF.

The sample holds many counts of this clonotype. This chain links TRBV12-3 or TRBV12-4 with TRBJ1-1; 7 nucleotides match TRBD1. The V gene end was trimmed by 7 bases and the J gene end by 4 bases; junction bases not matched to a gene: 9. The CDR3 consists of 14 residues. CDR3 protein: CASTPDRVGTEAFF. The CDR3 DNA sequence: TGTGCCAGCACCCCTGACAGGGTAGGCACTGAAGCTTTCTTT.

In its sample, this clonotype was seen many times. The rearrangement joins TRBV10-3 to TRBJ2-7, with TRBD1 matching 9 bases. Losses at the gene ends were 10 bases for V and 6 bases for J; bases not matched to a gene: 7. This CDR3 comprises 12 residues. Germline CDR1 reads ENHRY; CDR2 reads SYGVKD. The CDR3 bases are TGTGCCACGGGACAGGGTCCACGCGAGCAGTACTTC. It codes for CATGQGPREQYF.

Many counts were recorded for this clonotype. DNA of the CDR3: TGTGCCAGCAGCTTCCCTGGGGCCAACGTCCTGACTTTC. It specifies CASSFPGANVLTF. The chain recombines TRBV7-3 with TRBJ2-6; D remains ambiguous. With 3 bases removed from V and 2 bases from J, the gap between germline ends came to 2 bases. From germline, CDR1 is SGHTA and CDR2 FQGTGA. The CDR3 runs 13 residues.

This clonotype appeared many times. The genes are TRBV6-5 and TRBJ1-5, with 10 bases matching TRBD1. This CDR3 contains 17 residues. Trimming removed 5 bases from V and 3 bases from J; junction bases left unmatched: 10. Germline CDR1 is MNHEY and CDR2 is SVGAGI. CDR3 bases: TGTGCCAGCAGTCCGCGGACAGGGGGATACTCCAATCAGCCCCAGCATTTT. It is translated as CASSPRTGGYSNQPQHF.

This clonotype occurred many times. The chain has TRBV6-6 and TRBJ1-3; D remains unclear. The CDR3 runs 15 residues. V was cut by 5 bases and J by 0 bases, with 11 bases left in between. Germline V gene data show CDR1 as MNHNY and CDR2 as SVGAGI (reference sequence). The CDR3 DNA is TGTGCCAGCAGTCACCCCCTAGTCTCTGGAAACACCATATATTTT. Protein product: CASSHPLVSGNTIYF.

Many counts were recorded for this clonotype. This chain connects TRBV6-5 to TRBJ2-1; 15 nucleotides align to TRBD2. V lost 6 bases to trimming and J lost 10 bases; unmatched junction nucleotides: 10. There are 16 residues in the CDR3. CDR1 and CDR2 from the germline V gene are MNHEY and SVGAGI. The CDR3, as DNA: TGTGCCAGCAGACAACGCTGGACTAGCGGGGGGGGGGAGCAGTTCTTC. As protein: CASRQRWTSGGGEQFF.

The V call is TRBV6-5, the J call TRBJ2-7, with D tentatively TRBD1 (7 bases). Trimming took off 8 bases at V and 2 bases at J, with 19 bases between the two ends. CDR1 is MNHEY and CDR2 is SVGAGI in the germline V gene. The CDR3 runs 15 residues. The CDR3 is CASQIQGGGTYEQYF. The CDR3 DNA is TGTGCCAGCCAAATCCAAGGGGGCGGGACCTACGAGCAGTACTTC.

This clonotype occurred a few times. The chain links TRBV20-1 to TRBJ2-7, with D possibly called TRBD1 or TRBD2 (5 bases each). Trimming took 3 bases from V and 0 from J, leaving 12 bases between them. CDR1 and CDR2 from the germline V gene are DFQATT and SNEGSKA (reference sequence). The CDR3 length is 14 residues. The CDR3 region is CSARLGDPSYEQYV. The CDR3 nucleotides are TGCAGTGCTAGGTTAGGGGACCCCTCCTACGAGCAGTACGTC.

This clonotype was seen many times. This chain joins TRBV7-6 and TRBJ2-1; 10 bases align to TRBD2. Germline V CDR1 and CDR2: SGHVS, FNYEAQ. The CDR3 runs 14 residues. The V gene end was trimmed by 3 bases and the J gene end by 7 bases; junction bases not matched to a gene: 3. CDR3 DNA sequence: TGTGCCAGCAGCTTGAGCGGGGGGGCGAATGAGCAGTTCTTC. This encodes CASSLSGGANEQFF.

The CDR3 spells CASLVYTRTDTQYF. The DNA of the CDR3 is TGTGCCAGCTTAGTATACACCCGCACAGATACGCAGTATTTT. V and J are TRBV2 and TRBJ2-3; D unresolved. V lost 8 bases and J 1 base, leaving 13 bases between the germline ends. Germline CDR1 SNHLY, CDR2 FYNNEI. The CDR3 has 14 amino acids.